The rows below give T cell receptor beta chains drawn from one sample of a study of cytotoxic CD8 clonotypes in ibrutinib-treated CLL. Repertoires were generated with immunoSEQ multiplex PCR, while TCRdb's copy carries only in-frame clones and drops some. This table has hundreds of thousands of clones, roughly 65% appearing once. The source material was PBMCs, sampled after 12 months of ibrutinib treatment. These receptors all come from a human donor with chronic lymphocytic leukemia. Each CDR3 is given with its conserved first and last residue. Each record gives: D gene, J gene, clone size, V gene, CDR3 protein, CDR3 DNA. A D gene is named only where the DNA matches it firmly. Clone size is shown for a subset of rows, as once, few, many or a class of expanded clone.

>TRBD1|TRBJ1-2|-|TRBV25-1
CASTKLQGSGYTF
TGTGCCAGCACCAAACTACAGGGGTCAGGCTACACCTTC
>-|TRBJ2-1|few|TRBV19
CASPPSGSERHNEQFF
TGTGCCAGCCCCCCGTCGGGCAGCGAAAGGCACAATGAGCAGTTCTTC
>TRBD1|TRBJ1-4|-|TRBV6-5
CASSRNRGRREKLFF
TGTGCCAGCAGCCGAAACAGGGGTCGGAGGGAAAAACTGTTTTTT
>TRBD1|TRBJ1-2|-|TRBV19
CATKKQGVYGYTF
TGTGCCACAAAGAAACAGGGGGTCTATGGCTACACCTTC
>TRBD1|TRBJ1-5|-|TRBV18
CASSPTLQGAGQPQHF
TGTGCCAGCTCACCCACTTTACAGGGGGCCGGGCAGCCCCAGCATTTT
>-|TRBJ1-1|-|TRBV30
CAWSEMSNTEAFF
TGTGCCTGGAGTGAGATGTCGAACACTGAAGCTTTCTTT
>-|TRBJ1-2|few|TRBV11-1
CASSSPPGGSGYTF
TGTGCCAGCAGCTCGCCACCGGGGGGAAGTGGCTACACCTTC
>-|TRBJ1-2|-|TRBV13
CASIEQGRTSYGYTF
TGTGCCAGCATCGAGCAGGGTAGGACAAGCTATGGCTACACCTTC
>-|TRBJ2-3|once|TRBV7-9
CASSLQSRLDTQYF
TGTGCCAGCAGCTTACAGTCCCGACTGGATACGCAGTATTTT
>TRBD1|TRBJ1-5|few|TRBV30
CAWSETGLSTQPQHF
TGTGCCTGGAGTGAGACAGGGCTAAGCACTCAGCCCCAGCATTTT
>-|TRBJ2-1|-|TRBV5-1
CASSTPRRGKGVYNEQFF
TGCGCCAGCAGCACACCCCGTAGGGGGAAAGGGGTCTACAATGAGCAGTTCTTC
>-|TRBJ1-2|few|TRBV18
CASSRPGKDYGYTF
TGTGCCAGCTCACGTCCAGGGAAGGACTATGGCTACACCTTC
>-|TRBJ1-5|-|TRBV5-1
CASSLAGRSNQPQHF
TGCGCCAGCAGCTTGGCAGGGCGGAGCAATCAGCCCCAGCATTTT
>-|TRBJ1-3|once|TRBV14
CASSRQDLSGNTIYF
TGTGCCAGCAGCCGACAGGACCTTTCTGGAAACACCATATATTTT
>-|TRBJ1-1|-|TRBV10-3
CAIGTGGTEAFF
TGTGCCATCGGCACGGGTGGGACTGAAGCTTTCTTT
>-|TRBJ2-7|-|TRBV9
CASSVAPSIHEQYF
TGTGCCAGCAGCGTAGCACCTTCTATCCACGAGCAGTACTTC
>-|TRBJ1-5|few|TRBV5-1
CASSLVANQPQHF
TGCGCCAGCAGCTTGGTTGCGAATCAGCCCCAGCATTTT
>-|TRBJ2-1|-|TRBV11-1
CASSPGTYEQFF
TGTGCCAGCAGCCCAGGGACGTATGAGCAGTTCTTC
>TRBD2|TRBJ2-7|-|TRBV7-6
CASSLAGSGRVYEQYF
TGTGCCAGCAGCTTAGCAGGGAGCGGGAGAGTATACGAGCAGTACTTC
>-|TRBJ2-5|few|TRBV5-4
CASSLTAEETQYF
TGTGCCAGCAGCTTAACGGCGGAAGAGACCCAGTACTTC
>TRBD2|TRBJ2-5|-|TRBV6-5
CASSYSTAGTQYF
TGTGCCAGCAGTTACTCGACAGCGGGAACCCAGTACTTC
>-|TRBJ2-7|-|TRBV27
CASRPANSYEQYF
TGTGCCAGCAGACCCGCTAATAGTTACGAGCAGTACTTC
>TRBD1|TRBJ2-2|-|TRBV7-3
CASRPGQGRTGELFF
TGTGCCAGCAGGCCGGGACAGGGGCGGACCGGGGAGCTGTTTTTT
>-|TRBJ2-4|few|TRBV23-1
CASRIFRDPKNIQYF
TGCGCCAGCAGGATTTTTCGGGACCCCAAAAACATTCAGTACTTC
>TRBD2|TRBJ2-7|-|TRBV11-2
CASSRGEGRSYEQYF
TGTGCCAGCAGCCGTGGGGAGGGGAGATCCTACGAGCAGTACTTC
>-|TRBJ1-5|-|TRBV6-5
CASSYNMYSNQPQHF
TGTGCCAGCAGTTACAATATGTATAGCAATCAGCCCCAGCATTTT
>-|TRBJ2-5|-|TRBV6-1
CASSLAGRGQETQYF
TGTGCCAGCAGTCTGGCAGGAAGGGGCCAAGAGACCCAGTACTTC
>TRBD2|TRBJ2-7|-|TRBV5-1
CASSSLAGGLLEQYF
TGCGCCAGCAGCTCGCTAGCGGGAGGCCTCTTGGAGCAGTACTTC
>TRBD2|TRBJ2-7|-|TRBV7-3
CASSAGLAGEQYF
TGTGCCAGCAGCGCGGGACTAGCGGGCGAGCAGTACTTC
>-|TRBJ2-1|-|TRBV7-9
CASRPDREVINEQFF
TGTGCCAGCAGGCCAGACAGGGAGGTTATCAATGAGCAGTTCTTC
>TRBD2|TRBJ2-3|-|TRBV5-1
CASSPGFGREDTDTQYF
TGCGCCAGCAGCCCGGGGTTCGGTCGGGAGGACACAGATACGCAGTATTTT
>-|TRBJ2-7|-|TRBV7-9
CASTSTYEQYF
TGTGCCAGCACCAGCACCTACGAGCAGTACTTC
>TRBD2|TRBJ2-5|-|TRBV7-7
CASSRTSGRGQTQYF
TGTGCTAGCAGCCGGACTAGCGGGAGAGGACAGACCCAGTACTTC
>-|TRBJ1-1|-|TRBV6-1
CASTDPPNTEAFF
TGTGCCAGCACAGATCCACCGAACACTGAAGCTTTCTTT
>-|TRBJ2-3|-|TRBV7-9
CASSRGITDTQYF
TGTGCCAGCAGCCGGGGAATCACAGATACGCAGTATTTT
>TRBD1|TRBJ2-2|once|TRBV6-1
CASSGSPGQGAHGELFF
TGTGCCAGCAGTGGGAGTCCGGGACAGGGGGCGCACGGGGAGCTGTTTTTT
>TRBD1|TRBJ1-1|-|TRBV7-6
CASSPRRTGGRTEAFF
TGTGCCAGCAGCCCTCGTAGGACAGGGGGCAGAACTGAAGCTTTCTTT